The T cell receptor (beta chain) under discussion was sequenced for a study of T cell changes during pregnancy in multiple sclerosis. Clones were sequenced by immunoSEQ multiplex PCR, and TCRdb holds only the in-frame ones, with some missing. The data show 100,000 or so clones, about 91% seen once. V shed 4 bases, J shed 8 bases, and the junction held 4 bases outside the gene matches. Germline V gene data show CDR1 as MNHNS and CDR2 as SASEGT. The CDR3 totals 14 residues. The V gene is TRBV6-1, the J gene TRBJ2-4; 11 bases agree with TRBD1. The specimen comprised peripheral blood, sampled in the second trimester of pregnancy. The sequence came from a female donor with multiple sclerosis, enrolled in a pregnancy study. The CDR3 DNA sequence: TGTGCCAGCAGTGTTGGGGACAGGGGGTACATTCAGTACTTC. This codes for CASSVGDRGYIQYF.